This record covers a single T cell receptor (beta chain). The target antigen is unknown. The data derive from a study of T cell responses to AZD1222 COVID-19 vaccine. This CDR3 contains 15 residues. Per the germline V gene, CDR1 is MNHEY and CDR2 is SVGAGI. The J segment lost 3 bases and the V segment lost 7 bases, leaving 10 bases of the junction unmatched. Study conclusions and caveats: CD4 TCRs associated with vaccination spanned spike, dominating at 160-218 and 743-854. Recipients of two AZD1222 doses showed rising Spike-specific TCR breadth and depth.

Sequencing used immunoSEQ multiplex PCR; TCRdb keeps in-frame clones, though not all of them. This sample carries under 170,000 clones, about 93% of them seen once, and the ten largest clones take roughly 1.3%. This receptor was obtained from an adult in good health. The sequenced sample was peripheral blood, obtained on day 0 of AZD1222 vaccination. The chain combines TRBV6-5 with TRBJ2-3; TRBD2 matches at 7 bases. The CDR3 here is CASNLRQAGTDTQYF. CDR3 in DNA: TGTGCCAGCAATTTACGCCAAGCGGGAACAGATACGCAGTATTTT.